What follows describes a single T cell receptor (beta chain). Methods used by the authors: Cell counts per sample came from amplifying reference gene primers. Clones were sequenced by immunoSEQ multiplex PCR, and TCRdb holds only the in-frame ones, with some missing. That table gives V, J and clone size, and the DNA gave D and trimming. The table lists fewer than 350,000 clones, roughly nine tenths of them singletons. These data come from a study of blood T cell repertoires in COVID-19. V dropped 5 bases and J dropped 4; count of bases not matched to a gene: 11. This CDR3 is 15 amino acids long. Germline assignment: CDR1 GTSNPN and CDR2 SVGIG (reference sequence). One Seattle source followed patients from active infection through their disease course.

This TCR came from a woman aged 30 to 39 with COVID-19, enrolled during active disease. The sample comprised peripheral blood. The rearrangement uses TRBV30 and TRBJ1-1, with TRBD1 matching over 9 bases. As DNA, the CDR3 is TGTGCCTGGGGGTCGGACAGGGGTACGAGCACTGAAGCTTTCTTT. This encodes CAWGSDRGTSTEAFF.